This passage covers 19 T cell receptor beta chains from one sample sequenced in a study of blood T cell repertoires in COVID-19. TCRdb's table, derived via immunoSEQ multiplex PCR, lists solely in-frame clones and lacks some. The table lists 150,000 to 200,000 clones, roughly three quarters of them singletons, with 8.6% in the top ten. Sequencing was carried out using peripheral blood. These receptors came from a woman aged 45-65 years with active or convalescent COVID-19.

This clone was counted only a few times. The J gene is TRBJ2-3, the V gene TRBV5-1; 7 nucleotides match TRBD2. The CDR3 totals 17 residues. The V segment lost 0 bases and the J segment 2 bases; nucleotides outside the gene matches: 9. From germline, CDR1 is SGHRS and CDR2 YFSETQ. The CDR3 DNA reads TGCGCCAGCAGCTTGGGGCCCCAAGCGGGAAACACAGATACGCAGTATTTT. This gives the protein CASSLGPQAGNTDTQYF.

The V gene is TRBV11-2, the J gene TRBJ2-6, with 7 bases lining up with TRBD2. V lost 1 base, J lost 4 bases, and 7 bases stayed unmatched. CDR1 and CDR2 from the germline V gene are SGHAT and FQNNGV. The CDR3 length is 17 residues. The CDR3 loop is CASSLVGGSTGANVLTF. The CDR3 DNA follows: TGTGCCAGCAGCTTAGTGGGCGGGAGCACGGGGGCCAACGTCCTGACTTTC.

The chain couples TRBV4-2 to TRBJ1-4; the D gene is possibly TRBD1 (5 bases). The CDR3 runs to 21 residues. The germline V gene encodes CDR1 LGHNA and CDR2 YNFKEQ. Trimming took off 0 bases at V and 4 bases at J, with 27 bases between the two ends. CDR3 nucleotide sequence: TGTGCCAGCAGCCAAGACCCCGCCGGGCTCCGACAGACAGTGAGTAATGAAAAACTGTTTTTT. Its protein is CASSQDPAGLRQTVSNEKLFF.

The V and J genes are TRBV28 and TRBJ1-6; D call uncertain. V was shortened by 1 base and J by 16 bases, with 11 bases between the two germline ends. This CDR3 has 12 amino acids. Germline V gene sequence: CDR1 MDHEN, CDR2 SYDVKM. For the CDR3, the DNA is TGTGCCAGCAGTTTATTGACGCAGGCGCTCCACTTT. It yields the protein CASSLLTQALHF.

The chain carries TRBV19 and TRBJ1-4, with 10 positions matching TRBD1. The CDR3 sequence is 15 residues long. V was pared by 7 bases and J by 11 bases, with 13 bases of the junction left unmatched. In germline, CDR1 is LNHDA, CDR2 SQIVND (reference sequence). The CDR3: CASKPLRQGAGKLFF. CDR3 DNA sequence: TGTGCCAGTAAACCTCTCCGACAGGGGGCAGGGAAACTGTTTTTT.

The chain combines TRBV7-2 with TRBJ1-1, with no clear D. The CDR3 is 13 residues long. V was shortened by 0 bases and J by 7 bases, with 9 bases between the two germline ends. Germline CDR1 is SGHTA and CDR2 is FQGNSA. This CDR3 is CASSLATRREAFF. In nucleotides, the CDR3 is TGTGCCAGCAGCTTAGCGACTCGTCGTGAAGCTTTCTTT.

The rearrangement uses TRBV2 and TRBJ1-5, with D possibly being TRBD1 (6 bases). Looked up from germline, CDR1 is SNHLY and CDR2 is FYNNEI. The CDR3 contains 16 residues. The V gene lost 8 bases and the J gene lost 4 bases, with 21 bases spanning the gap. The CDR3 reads CASAPGGAVGNQPQHF. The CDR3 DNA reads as TGTGCCAGCGCACCGGGGGGGGCGGTGGGGAATCAGCCCCAGCATTTT.

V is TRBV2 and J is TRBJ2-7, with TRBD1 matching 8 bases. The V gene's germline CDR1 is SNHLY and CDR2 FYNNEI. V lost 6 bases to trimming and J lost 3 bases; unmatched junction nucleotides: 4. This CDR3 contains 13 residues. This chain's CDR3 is CASRRTGHYEQYF. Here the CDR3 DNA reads TGTGCCAGCAGGAGGACAGGGCACTACGAGCAGTACTTC. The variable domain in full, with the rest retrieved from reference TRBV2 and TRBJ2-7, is EPEVTQTPSHQVTQMGQEVILRCVPISNHLYFYWYRQILGQKVEFLVSFYNNEISEKSEIFDDQFSVERPDGSNFTLKIRSTKLEDSAMYFCASRRTGHYEQYFGPGTRLTVT.

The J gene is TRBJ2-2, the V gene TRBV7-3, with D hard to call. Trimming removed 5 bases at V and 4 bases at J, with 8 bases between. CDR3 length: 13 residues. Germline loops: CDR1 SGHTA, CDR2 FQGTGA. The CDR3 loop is CASSLSTTGELFF. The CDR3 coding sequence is TGTGCCAGCAGCCTATCAACCACCGGGGAGCTGTTTTTT. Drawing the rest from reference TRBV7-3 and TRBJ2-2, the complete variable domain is GAGVSQTPSNKVTEKGKYVELRCDPISGHTALYWYRQSLGQGPEFLIYFQGTGAADDSGLPNDRFFAVRPEGSVSTLKIQRTERGDSAVYLCASSLSTTGELFFGEGSRLTVL.

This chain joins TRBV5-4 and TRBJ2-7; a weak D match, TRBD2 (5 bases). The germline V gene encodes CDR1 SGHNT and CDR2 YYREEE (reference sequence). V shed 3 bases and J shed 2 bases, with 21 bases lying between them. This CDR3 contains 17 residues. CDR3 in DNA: TGTGCCAGCAGCTCCCCGCTCCGGGCCCTTAGCGCCTACGAGCAGTACTTC. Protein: CASSSPLRALSAYEQYF.

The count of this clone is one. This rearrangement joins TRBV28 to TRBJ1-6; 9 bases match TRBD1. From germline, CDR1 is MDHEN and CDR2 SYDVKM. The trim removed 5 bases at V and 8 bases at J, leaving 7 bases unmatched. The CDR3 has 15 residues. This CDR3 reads CASSRSRDRDSPLHF. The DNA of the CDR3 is TGTGCCAGCAGTCGCTCCCGGGACAGGGATTCACCCCTCCACTTT.

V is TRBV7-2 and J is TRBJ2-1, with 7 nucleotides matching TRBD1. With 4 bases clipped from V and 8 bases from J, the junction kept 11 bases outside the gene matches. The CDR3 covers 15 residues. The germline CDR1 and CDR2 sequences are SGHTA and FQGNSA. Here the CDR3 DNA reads TGTGCCAGCAGCTACTTCCGGGACAGCAGGTATGAGCAGTTCTTC. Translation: CASSYFRDSRYEQFF.

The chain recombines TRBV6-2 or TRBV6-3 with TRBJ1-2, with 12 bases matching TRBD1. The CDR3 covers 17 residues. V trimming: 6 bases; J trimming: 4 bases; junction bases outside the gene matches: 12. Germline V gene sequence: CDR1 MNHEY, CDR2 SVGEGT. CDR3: CASSGTGTGGKIYGYTF. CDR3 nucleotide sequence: TGTGCCAGCAGCGGGACCGGGACAGGGGGCAAGATCTATGGCTACACCTTC.

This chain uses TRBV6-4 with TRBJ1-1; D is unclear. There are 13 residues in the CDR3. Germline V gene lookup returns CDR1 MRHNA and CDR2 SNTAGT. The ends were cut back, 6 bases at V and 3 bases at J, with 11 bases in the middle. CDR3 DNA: TGTGCCAGCAGCACCTCCCGGGACACTGAAGCTTTCTTT. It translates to CASSTSRDTEAFF.

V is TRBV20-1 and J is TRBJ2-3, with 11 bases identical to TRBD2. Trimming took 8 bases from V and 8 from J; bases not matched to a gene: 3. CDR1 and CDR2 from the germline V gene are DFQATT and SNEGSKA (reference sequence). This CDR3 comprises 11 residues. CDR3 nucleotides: TGCAGTCCAGGGACTAGCGGTACGCAGTATTTT. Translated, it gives CSPGTSGTQYF.

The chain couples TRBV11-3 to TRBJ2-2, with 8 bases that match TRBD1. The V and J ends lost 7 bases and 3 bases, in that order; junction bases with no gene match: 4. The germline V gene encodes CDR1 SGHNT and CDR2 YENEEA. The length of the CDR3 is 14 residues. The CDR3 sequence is CASMDRVDTGELFF. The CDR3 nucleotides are TGTGCCAGCATGGACAGGGTGGACACCGGGGAGCTGTTTTTT.

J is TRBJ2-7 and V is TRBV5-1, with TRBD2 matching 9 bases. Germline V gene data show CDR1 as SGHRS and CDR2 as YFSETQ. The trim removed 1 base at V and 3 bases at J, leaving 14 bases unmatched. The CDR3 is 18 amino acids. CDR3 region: CASSLFRTSEPPYYEQYF. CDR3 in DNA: TGCGCCAGCAGCTTGTTCCGGACTAGCGAGCCCCCCTACTACGAGCAGTACTTC.

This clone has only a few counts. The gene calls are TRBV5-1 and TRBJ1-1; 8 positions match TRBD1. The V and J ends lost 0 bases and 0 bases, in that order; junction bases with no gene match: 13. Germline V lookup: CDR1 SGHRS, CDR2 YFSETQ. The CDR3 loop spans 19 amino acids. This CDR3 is CASSLAFGLRDRLNTEAFF. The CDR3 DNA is TGCGCCAGCAGCTTGGCTTTTGGATTGCGGGACAGGTTGAACACTGAAGCTTTCTTT.

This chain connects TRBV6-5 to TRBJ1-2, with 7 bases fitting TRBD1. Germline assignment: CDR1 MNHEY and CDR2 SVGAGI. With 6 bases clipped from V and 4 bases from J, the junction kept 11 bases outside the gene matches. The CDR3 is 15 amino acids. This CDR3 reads CASRPSRGATYGYTF. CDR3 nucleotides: TGTGCCAGCAGGCCTTCCAGGGGGGCTACCTATGGCTACACCTTC.